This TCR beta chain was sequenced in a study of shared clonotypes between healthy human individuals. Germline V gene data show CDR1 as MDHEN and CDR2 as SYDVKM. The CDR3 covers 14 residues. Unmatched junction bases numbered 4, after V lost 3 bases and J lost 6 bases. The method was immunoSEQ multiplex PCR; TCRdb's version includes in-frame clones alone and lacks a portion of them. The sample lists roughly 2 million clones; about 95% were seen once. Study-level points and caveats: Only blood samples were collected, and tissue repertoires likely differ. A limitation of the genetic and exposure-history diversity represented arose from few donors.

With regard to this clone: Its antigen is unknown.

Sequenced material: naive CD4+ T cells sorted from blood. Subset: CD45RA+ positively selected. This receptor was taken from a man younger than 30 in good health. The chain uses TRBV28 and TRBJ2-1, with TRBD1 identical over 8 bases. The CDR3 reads CASSLQGAGNEQFF. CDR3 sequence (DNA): TGTGCCAGCAGTTTGCAGGGGGCAGGCAATGAGCAGTTCTTC.